These 10 T cell receptor beta chains were all obtained from the same sample, sequenced in a study of blood T cells in healthy people across ages. Together with a sample-barcoded 5' primer, a J-beta primer mix was included in a second PCR lasting about 6 to 11 cycles. TCRdb ran MiXCR on the 5' RACE reads and lists one entry per CDR3 protein. This table holds about 830,000 distinct CDR3 sequences, 62% found once. Sequences were obtained from blood. The receptors come from a man younger than 45 in good health.

This clonotype was picked up one time. This chain joins TRBV5-1 and TRBJ2-1; D is possibly TRBD1 (6 bases). Trimming shortened V by 3 bases and J by 13 bases, and 23 bases separated the two germline ends. Germline CDR1 SGHRS, CDR2 YFSETQ. The CDR3 consists of 15 residues. The CDR3 is CASSWGQVGQETQFF. The CDR3, as DNA: TGCGCCAGCAGCTGGGGACAAGTCGGACAAGAGACCCAGTTCTTC.

Regarding this clonotype: One end of the junction varies from germline; a read error may be responsible. The chain is built from TRBV7-2 and TRBJ2-3; the match to TRBD2 covers 11 bases. This CDR3 spans 16 amino acids. Per germline, CDR1 SGHTA and CDR2 FQGNSA. This CDR3 is CASSLTGTSGTETQYF. DNA of the CDR3: TGTGCCAGCAGCTTAACTGGGACTAGCGGCACAGAGACGCAGTATTTT.

Points on this clonotype: Germline is not matched at one junction end, which may reflect a read error. The V gene is TRBV7-2, the J gene TRBJ2-5; D not resolved. Germline CDR1 and CDR2: SGHTA and FQGNSA. The CDR3 sequence is 15 residues long. The CDR3 reads CASSLGMAWQETRYF. DNA of the CDR3: TGTGCCAGCAGCTTAGGGATGGCTTGGCAAGAGACCCGGTACTTC.

The V and J genes are TRBV7-3 and TRBJ2-4; 8 nucleotides align to TRBD1. The CDR3 runs to 15 residues. The J segment lost 2 bases and the V segment lost 4 bases, leaving 4 bases of the junction unmatched. Germline V gene sequence: CDR1 SGHTA, CDR2 FQGTGA. Here the CDR3 DNA reads TGTGCCAGCAGCTACACAGGGGGAACCAAAAACATTCAGTACTTC. It translates to CASSYTGGTKNIQYF. Drawing the rest from reference TRBV7-3 and TRBJ2-4, the complete variable domain is GAGVSQTPSNKVTEKGKYVELRCDPISGHTALYWYRQSLGQGPEFLIYFQGTGAADDSGLPNDRFFAVRPEGSVSTLKIQRTERGDSAVYLCASSYTGGTKNIQYFGAGTRLSVL.

As concerns this clonotype: The DNA is left out, because the CDR3 cannot be placed on it with certainty; the CDR3 is given as TCRdb lists it. V gene TRBV28 combines with J gene TRBJ2-7; no check of the table's D call, TRBD2, against the DNA was made. The CDR3 has 14 amino acids, counting both end residues. The germline V gene encodes CDR1 MDHEN and CDR2 SYDVKM. Here the CDR3 reads CASSFLAGVYEQYF.

This chain joins TRBV28 and TRBJ2-3, with 8 bases aligning to TRBD2. Looked up from germline, CDR1 is MDHEN and CDR2 is SYDVKM. The CDR3 is 15 residues long. The junction had 8 bases not matched to a gene; V was cut back by 7 bases and J by 2 bases. The DNA of the CDR3 is TGTGCCAGCAATCTTCGGGGGGGGTACACAGATACGCAGTATTTT. Its protein is CASNLRGGYTDTQYF.

The table lists this clonotype with a few counts. This rearrangement joins TRBV4-3 to TRBJ2-3; tentatively, D is TRBD2 (5 bases). Trimming stripped 4 bases from V and 6 bases from J, with 11 bases between. The germline CDR1 and CDR2 sequences are LGHNA and YSLEER. This CDR3 is built from 13 residues. This CDR3 is CASSRQGGDTQYF. The CDR3 DNA is TGCGCCAGCAGCCGCCAAGGCGGGGATACGCAGTATTTT.

The chain recombines TRBV12-3 or TRBV12-4 with TRBJ2-3, with 13 nucleotides matching TRBD2. The V and J ends lost 8 bases and 7 bases, in that order; junction bases with no gene match: 6. The CDR3 is made up of 14 amino acids. The CDR3 protein is CASLTSGRANTQYF. The DNA of the CDR3 is TGTGCCAGCCTAACTAGCGGGAGGGCAAATACGCAGTATTTT.

This clonotype showed up just once. V gene TRBV12-3 or TRBV12-4 combines with J gene TRBJ1-2, with D maybe TRBD1 (6 bases). V dropped 3 bases and J dropped 4 bases, with 12 bases sitting between them. This CDR3 region has 14 residues. The DNA for the CDR3 is TGTGCCAGCAGTTTCAGGGGCACGGGCTATGGCTACACCTTC. It codes for CASSFRGTGYGYTF.

The CDR3 spells CASGYTTSSYEQYF. DNA for the CDR3: TGTGCCAGCGGGTATACGACTAGTTCCTACGAGCAGTACTTC. The chain has TRBV5-5 and TRBJ2-7; the D gene is possibly TRBD2 (6 bases). CDR1 and CDR2 from the germline V gene are SGHKS and YYEKEE (reference sequence). V lost 7 bases and J 1 base, leaving 15 bases between the germline ends. The CDR3 consists of 14 residues. Variable domain in full (rest from reference TRBV5-5 and TRBJ2-7): DAGVTQSPTHLIKTRGQQVTLRCSPISGHKSVSWYQQVLGQGPQFIFQYYEKEERGRGNFPDRFSARQFPNYSSELNVNALLLGDSALYLCASGYTTSSYEQYFGPGTRLTVT.